This TCR beta chain was documented in a study of vaccination effects on CD4 cells after COVID-19. In the ViraFEST assay, antigen-specific CD4+ clonotypes were identified by expansion after peptide-pool stimulation. Isolation of CD4+ T cells took place after 10 days of culture. Having tested negative for nucleocapsid antibodies, the vaccine recipients showed no prior SARS-CoV-2 infection. TCRdb keeps only in-frame clones here, not all; method: immunoSEQ multiplex PCR. The table has about 70,000 clones, about 80% seen once. CDR1 KGHDR and CDR2 SFDVKD come from the germline V gene. The V end was cut by 4 bases, the J end by 1 base, with 12 bases between. There are 15 residues in the CDR3. This clone was recorded once. Its target is unknown.

This receptor was identified in a human donor who received a COVID-19 vaccine. Source: CD4+ T cells from PBMCs cultured with SARS-CoV-2 spike peptides, taken before COVID-19 vaccination. The rearrangement links TRBV24-1 to TRBJ2-5, with TRBD2 as a possible D gene (6 bases). The CDR3 nucleotides read TGTGCCACCAGTGACCCTGGGGGGACCCAAGAGACCCAGTACTTC. Its protein is CATSDPGGTQETQYF.